These T cell receptor beta chains were read from a single sample in a study of beta chain features in type 1 diabetes. Sequencing used immunoSEQ multiplex PCR; TCRdb keeps in-frame clones, though not all of them. This sample has approximately 470,000 clones; roughly 30% occur once, and the top ten carry around 0.065%. Sequencing was done on a sample of naive CD4+ T cells from blood. The source is a man younger than 35 in good health. Each CDR3 is given with its conserved first and last residue. Each record gives: J gene, D gene, V gene, clone size, CDR3 protein, CDR3 DNA. The D gene is left open where the match is weak. Clone size is shown for a subset of rows, as once, few, many or a class of expanded clone.

J gene: TRBJ2-7
D gene: .
V gene: TRBV2
clone size: .
CDR3 protein: CASNGPYEQYF
CDR3 DNA: TGTGCCAGCAACGGGCCCTACGAGCAGTACTTC

J gene: TRBJ2-7
D gene: .
V gene: TRBV5-1
clone size: few
CDR3 protein: CASSLIIRGSGGEQYF
CDR3 DNA: TGCGCCAGCAGCTTGATTATTCGGGGGAGCGGCGGCGAGCAGTACTTC

J gene: TRBJ2-4
D gene: .
V gene: TRBV2
clone size: .
CDR3 protein: CASSEAQGKNIQYF
CDR3 DNA: TGTGCCAGCAGTGAAGCACAGGGAAAAAACATTCAGTACTTC

J gene: TRBJ2-2
D gene: .
V gene: TRBV30
clone size: .
CDR3 protein: CAWSLGAGELFF
CDR3 DNA: TGTGCCTGGAGTCTGGGGGCCGGGGAGCTGTTTTTT

J gene: TRBJ2-7
D gene: .
V gene: TRBV9
clone size: .
CDR3 protein: CASSVESGGQYF
CDR3 DNA: TGTGCCAGCAGCGTAGAGTCTGGGGGGCAGTACTTC

J gene: TRBJ2-3
D gene: .
V gene: TRBV9
clone size: .
CDR3 protein: CASSAHRLLGTQYF
CDR3 DNA: TGTGCCAGCAGCGCCCATCGACTGCTCGGTACGCAGTATTTT

J gene: TRBJ1-2
D gene: .
V gene: TRBV4-3
clone size: .
CDR3 protein: CASSQRVQANYGYTF
CDR3 DNA: TGCGCCAGCAGCCAAAGGGTGCAAGCTAACTATGGCTACACCTTC

J gene: TRBJ1-2
D gene: .
V gene: TRBV9
clone size: .
CDR3 protein: CASSVSGDYGYTF
CDR3 DNA: TGTGCCAGCAGCGTCTCAGGGGACTATGGCTACACCTTC

J gene: TRBJ2-1
D gene: .
V gene: TRBV7-2
clone size: .
CDR3 protein: CASSPGADRGGNEQFF
CDR3 DNA: TGTGCCAGCAGCCCAGGGGCTGACCGTGGCGGCAATGAGCAGTTCTTC

J gene: TRBJ2-7
D gene: TRBD2
V gene: TRBV6-6
clone size: .
CDR3 protein: CASSFRREGYEQYF
CDR3 DNA: TGTGCCAGCAGTTTTCGGCGGGAGGGGTACGAGCAGTACTTC

J gene: TRBJ2-3
D gene: .
V gene: TRBV30
clone size: few
CDR3 protein: CAWSGRGAPTDTQYF
CDR3 DNA: TGTGCCTGGAGTGGTCGGGGTGCGCCCACAGATACGCAGTATTTT

J gene: TRBJ2-1
D gene: TRBD2
V gene: TRBV30
clone size: few
CDR3 protein: CAWSVRLAGYNEQFF
CDR3 DNA: TGTGCCTGGAGTGTAAGGCTAGCGGGCTACAATGAGCAGTTCTTC

J gene: TRBJ2-1
D gene: .
V gene: TRBV7-9
clone size: few
CDR3 protein: CASSLPGRNEQFF
CDR3 DNA: TGTGCCAGCAGCTTACCAGGGCGAAATGAGCAGTTCTTC

J gene: TRBJ1-5
D gene: .
V gene: TRBV30
clone size: .
CDR3 protein: CAWSKERPFNQPQHF
CDR3 DNA: TGTGCCTGGAGTAAGGAAAGGCCGTTCAATCAGCCCCAGCATTTT